This T cell receptor (beta chain) derives from a study of T cell responses to AZD1222 COVID-19 vaccine. The repertoire was sequenced with immunoSEQ multiplex PCR; TCRdb's copy has only in-frame clones and lacks some. Of more than 100,000 clones in the sample, over 85% were seen once. General study points: Donors skewed white British and female; clonal diversity was possibly underestimated. Close to half of spike-specific TCRs reportedly recognize unmutated variant regions. Among AZD1222 vaccinees, only six or seven were seropositive at baseline.

Germline CDR1 KGHSH, CDR2 LQKENI. Between the trimmed V and J ends, which lost 2 bases and 2 bases, there was a span of 7 bases. This CDR3 has 14 amino acids. Turning to this clone: As yet, its antigen is unknown.

The chain recombines TRBV18 with TRBJ1-5; the D is unclear. This sequence originates from an adult in good health. Sequenced material: peripheral blood, taken on day 0 of AZD1222 vaccination. This CDR3 is CASSPGIGNQPQHF. In nucleotides, the CDR3 is TGTGCCAGCTCACCAGGGATCGGCAATCAGCCCCAGCATTTT. Looking up the rest from reference TRBV18 and TRBJ1-5 gives the full variable domain: NAGVMQNPRHLVRRRGQEARLRCSPMKGHSHVYWYRQLPEEGLKFMVYLQKENIIDESGMPKERFSAEFPKEGPSILRIQQVVRGDSAAYFCASSPGIGNQPQHFGDGTRLSIL.